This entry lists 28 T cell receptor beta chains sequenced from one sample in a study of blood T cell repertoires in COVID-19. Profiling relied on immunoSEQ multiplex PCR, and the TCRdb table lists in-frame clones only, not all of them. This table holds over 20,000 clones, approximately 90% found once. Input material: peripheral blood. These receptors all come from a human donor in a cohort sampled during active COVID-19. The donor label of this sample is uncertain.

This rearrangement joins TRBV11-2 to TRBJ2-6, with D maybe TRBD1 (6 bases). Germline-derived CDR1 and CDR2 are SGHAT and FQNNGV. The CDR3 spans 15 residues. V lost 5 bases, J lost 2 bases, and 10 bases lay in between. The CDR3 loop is CASSLQGAGANVLTF. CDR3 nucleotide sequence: TGTGCCAGCAGCCTACAGGGAGCTGGGGCCAACGTCCTGACTTTC.

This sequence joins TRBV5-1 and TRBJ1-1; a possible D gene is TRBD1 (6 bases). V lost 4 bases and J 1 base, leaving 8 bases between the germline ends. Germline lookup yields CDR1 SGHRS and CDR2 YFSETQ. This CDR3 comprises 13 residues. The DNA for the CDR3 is TGCGCCAGCAGCCCACAGGGGAACACTGAAGCTTTCTTT. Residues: CASSPQGNTEAFF.

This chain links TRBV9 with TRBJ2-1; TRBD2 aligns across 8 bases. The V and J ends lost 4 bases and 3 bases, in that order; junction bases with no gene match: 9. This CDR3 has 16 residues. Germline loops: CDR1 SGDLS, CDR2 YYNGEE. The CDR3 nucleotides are TGTGCCAGCAGCCCCTCTGGAACTAGCGGCTACAATGAGCAGTTCTTC. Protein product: CASSPSGTSGYNEQFF. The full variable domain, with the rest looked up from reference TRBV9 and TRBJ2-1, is DSGVTQTPKHLITATGQRVTLRCSPRSGDLSVYWYQQSLDQGLQFLIQYYNGEERAKGNILERFSAQQFPDLHSELNLSSLELGDSALYFCASSPSGTSGYNEQFFGPGTRLTVL.

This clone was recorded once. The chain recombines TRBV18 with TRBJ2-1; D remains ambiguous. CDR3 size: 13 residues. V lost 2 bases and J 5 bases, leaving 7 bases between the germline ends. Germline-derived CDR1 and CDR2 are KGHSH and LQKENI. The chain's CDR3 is CASSPAPDNEQFF. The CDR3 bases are TGTGCCAGCTCACCAGCTCCGGACAATGAGCAGTTCTTC.

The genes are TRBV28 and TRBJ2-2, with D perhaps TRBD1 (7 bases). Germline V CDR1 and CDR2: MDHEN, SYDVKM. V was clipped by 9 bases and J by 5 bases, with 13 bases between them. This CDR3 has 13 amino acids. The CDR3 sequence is CASGGTETGELFF. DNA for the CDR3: TGTGCCAGTGGCGGGACAGAGACCGGGGAGCTGTTTTTT. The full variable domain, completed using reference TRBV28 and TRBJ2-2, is DVKVTQSSRYLVKRTGEKVFLECVQDMDHENMFWYRQDPGLGLRLIYFSYDVKMKEKGDIPEGYSVSREKKERFSLILESASTNQTSMYLCASGGTETGELFFGEGSRLTVL.

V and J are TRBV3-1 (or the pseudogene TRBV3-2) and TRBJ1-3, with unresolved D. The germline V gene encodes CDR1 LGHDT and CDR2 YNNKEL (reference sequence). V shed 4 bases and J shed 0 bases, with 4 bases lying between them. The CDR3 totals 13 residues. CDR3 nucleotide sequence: TGTGCCAGCAGCCCCAGCTCTGGAAACACCATATATTTT. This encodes CASSPSSGNTIYF.

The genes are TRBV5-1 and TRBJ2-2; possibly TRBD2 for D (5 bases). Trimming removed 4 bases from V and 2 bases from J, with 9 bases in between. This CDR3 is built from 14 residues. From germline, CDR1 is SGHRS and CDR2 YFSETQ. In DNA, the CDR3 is TGCGCCAGCAGCCTGGACTTTAACACCGGGGAGCTGTTTTTT. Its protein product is CASSLDFNTGELFF.

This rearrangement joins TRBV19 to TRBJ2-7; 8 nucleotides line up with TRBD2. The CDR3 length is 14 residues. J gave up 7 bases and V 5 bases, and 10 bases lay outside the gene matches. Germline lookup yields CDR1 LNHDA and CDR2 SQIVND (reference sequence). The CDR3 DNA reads TGTGCCAGTAGTGGGGGGGGAGCGGGAGTTGAGCAGTACTTC. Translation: CASSGGGAGVEQYF.

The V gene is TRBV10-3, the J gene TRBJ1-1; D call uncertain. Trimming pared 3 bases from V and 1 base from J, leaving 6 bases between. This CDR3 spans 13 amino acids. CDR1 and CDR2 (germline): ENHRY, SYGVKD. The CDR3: CAISEAENTEAFF. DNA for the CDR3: TGTGCCATCAGTGAAGCGGAGAACACTGAAGCTTTCTTT.

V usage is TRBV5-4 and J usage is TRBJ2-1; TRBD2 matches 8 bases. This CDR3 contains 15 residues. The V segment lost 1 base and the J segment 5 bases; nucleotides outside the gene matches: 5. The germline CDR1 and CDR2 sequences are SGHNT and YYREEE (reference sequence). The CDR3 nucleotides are TGTGCCAGCAGCTTGCGATCAGCGGGAGACAATGAGCAGTTCTTC. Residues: CASSLRSAGDNEQFF.

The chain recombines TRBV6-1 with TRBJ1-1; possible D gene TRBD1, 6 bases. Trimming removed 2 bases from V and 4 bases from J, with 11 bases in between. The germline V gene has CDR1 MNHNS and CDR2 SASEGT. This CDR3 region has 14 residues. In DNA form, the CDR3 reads TGTGCCAGCAGTGAACAGGGGATGAGCACTGAAGCTTTCTTT. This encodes CASSEQGMSTEAFF.

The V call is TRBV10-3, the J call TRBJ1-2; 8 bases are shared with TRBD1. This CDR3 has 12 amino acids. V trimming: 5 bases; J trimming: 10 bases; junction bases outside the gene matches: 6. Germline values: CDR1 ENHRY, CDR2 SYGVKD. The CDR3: CAISPGTGDYTF. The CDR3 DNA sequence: TGTGCCATCAGTCCTGGGACAGGTGACTACACCTTC.

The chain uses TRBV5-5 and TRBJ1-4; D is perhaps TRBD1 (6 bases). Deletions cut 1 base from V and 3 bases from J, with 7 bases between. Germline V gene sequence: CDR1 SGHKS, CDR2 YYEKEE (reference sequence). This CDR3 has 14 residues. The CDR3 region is CASSLTGSNEKLFF. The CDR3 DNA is TGTGCCAGCAGCTTGACAGGGTCTAATGAAAAACTGTTTTTT.

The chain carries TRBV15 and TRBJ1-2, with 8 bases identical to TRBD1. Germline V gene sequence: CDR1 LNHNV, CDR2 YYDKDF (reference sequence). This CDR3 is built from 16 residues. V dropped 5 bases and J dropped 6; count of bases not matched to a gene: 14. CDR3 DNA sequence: TGTGCCACCAGCCTGCCCCCTCCAGGACAGGGCAATGGCTACACCTTC. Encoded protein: CATSLPPPGQGNGYTF.

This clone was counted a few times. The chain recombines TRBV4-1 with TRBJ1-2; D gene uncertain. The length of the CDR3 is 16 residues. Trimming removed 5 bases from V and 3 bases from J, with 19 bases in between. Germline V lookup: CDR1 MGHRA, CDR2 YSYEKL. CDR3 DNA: TGCGCCAGCAGCGCTAGTGAGGGCTCCTCGTACTATGGCTACACCTTC. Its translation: CASSASEGSSYYGYTF.

CDR3 in amino acids: CASSELSYNSPLHF. DNA of the CDR3: TGTGCCAGCAGCGAGCTCTCCTATAATTCACCCCTCCACTTT. The chain carries TRBV14 and TRBJ1-6; D unresolved. The V end was cut by 5 bases, the J end by 0 bases, with 5 bases between. The CDR3 loop spans 14 amino acids. Germline V gives CDR1 SGHDN, CDR2 FVKESK.

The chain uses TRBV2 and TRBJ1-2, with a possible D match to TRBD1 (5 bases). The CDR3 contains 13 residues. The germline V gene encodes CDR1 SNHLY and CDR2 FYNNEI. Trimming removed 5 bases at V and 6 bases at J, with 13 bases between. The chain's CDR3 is CASSTGWGDGYTF. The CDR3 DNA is TGTGCCAGCAGTACTGGGTGGGGGGATGGCTACACCTTC.

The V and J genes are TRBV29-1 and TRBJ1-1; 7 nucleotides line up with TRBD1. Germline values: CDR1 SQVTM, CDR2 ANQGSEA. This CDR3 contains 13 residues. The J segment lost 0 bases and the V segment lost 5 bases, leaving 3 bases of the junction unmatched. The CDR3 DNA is TGCAGCGTTATGGGACAGATGAACACTGAAGCTTTCTTT. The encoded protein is CSVMGQMNTEAFF.

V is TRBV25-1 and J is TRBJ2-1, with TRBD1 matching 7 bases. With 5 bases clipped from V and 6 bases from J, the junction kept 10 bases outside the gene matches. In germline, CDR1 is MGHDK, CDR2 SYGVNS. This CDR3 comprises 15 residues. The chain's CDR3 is CASSRSGGPANEQFF. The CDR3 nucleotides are TGTGCCAGCAGTAGGTCAGGGGGTCCCGCCAATGAGCAGTTCTTC.

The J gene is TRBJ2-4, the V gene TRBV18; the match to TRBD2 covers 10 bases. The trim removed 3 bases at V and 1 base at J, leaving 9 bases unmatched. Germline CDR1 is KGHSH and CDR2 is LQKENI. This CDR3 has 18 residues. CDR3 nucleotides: TGTGCCAGCTCACCCCGGACTAGCGGCTTGGGTGCCAAAAACATTCAGTACTTC. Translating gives CASSPRTSGLGAKNIQYF. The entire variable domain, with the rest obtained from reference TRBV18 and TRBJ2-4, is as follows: NAGVMQNPRHLVRRRGQEARLRCSPMKGHSHVYWYRQLPEEGLKFMVYLQKENIIDESGMPKERFSAEFPKEGPSILRIQQVVRGDSAAYFCASSPRTSGLGAKNIQYFGAGTRLSVL.

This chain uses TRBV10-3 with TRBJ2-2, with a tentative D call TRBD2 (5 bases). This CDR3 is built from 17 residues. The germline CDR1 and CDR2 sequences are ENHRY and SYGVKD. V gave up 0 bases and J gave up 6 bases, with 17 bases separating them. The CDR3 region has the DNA TGTGCCATCAGTGAGTCGCGAGGGCGGCACGACGCCGGGGAGCTGTTTTTT. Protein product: CAISESRGRHDAGELFF.

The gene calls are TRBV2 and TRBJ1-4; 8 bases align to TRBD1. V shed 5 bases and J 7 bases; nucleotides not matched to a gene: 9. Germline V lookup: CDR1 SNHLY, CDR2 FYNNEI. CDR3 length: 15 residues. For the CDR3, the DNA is TGTGCCAGCAGTCGTGACAGGGGAGGGGGTGAAAAACTGTTTTTT. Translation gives CASSRDRGGGEKLFF.

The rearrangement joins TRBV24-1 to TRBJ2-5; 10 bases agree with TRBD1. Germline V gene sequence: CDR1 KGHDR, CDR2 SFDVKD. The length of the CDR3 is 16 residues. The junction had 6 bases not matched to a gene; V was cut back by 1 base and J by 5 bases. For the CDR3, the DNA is TGTGCCACCAGTGATTTACGGACAGGGGGGTACGAGACCCAGTACTTC. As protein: CATSDLRTGGYETQYF.

In DNA, the CDR3 is TGTGCCAGCAGCTTACGCCGGGCCGACGGGGGAACAGATACGCAGTATTTT. Its protein product is CASSLRRADGGTDTQYF. V and J are TRBV11-2 and TRBJ2-3, with D perhaps matching TRBD2 (6 bases). The CDR3 is made up of 17 amino acids. Germline CDR1 is SGHAT and CDR2 is FQNNGV. V shed 2 bases and J shed 3 bases, with 18 bases lying between them.

CDR3 sequence: CASSRGGGSPLHF. For the CDR3, the DNA is TGTGCCAGCAGCCGCGGTGGTGGTTCACCCCTCCACTTT. This chain uses TRBV3-1 (or the pseudogene TRBV3-2) with TRBJ1-6, with no clear D. CDR1 is LGHDT, CDR2 YNNKEL, per germline (reference sequence). The V end was cut by 4 bases, the J end by 9 bases, with 10 bases between. The CDR3 spans 13 residues.

The CDR3 region has the DNA TGTGCCAGCAGTTTATCGGTAGCGGGAAGGTACGAGCAGTACTTC. Encoded protein: CASSLSVAGRYEQYF. The chain has TRBV28 and TRBJ2-7, with 8 bases identical to TRBD2. This CDR3 contains 15 residues. The junction had 6 bases not matched to a gene; V was cut back by 1 base and J by 4 bases. Germline lookup yields CDR1 MDHEN and CDR2 SYDVKM.

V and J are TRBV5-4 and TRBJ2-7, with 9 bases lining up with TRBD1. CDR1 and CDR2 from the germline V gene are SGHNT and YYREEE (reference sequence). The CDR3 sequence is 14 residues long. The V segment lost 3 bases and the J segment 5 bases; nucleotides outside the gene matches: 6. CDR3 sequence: CASSSGTGLDEQYF. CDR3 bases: TGTGCCAGCAGCTCCGGGACAGGGTTGGACGAGCAGTACTTC.

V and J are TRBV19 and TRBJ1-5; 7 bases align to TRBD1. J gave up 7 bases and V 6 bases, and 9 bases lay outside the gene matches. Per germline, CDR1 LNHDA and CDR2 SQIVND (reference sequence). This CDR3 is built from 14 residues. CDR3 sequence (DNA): TGTGCCAGTAGCGGGAGACAGGGAGGACAGCCCCAGCATTTT. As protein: CASSGRQGGQPQHF.